This TCR beta chain is from a study of regulatory T cells in long-lasting Graves disease. V gave up 0 bases and J gave up 7 bases, with 9 bases separating them. Germline V gives CDR1 DFQATT, CDR2 SNEGSKA (reference sequence). The CDR3 length is 13 residues. Time point defined: newly diagnosed GD, antithyroid drugs for less than 3 months. PBMC RNA was the source of the TCR library. There are many counts of this clonotype. Assembly of TCR beta libraries relied on iRepertoire HTBI primers together with Arm-PCR of CDR3 regions. TCRdb re-analysed the multiplex PCR reads in MiXCR, keeping a single row per CDR3 protein. In the table there are 350,000 to 450,000 distinct CDR3 sequences, more than 13% of which are singletons. This same sample was also taken into another study, of T cells in Graves' hyperthyroidism and ophthalmopathy.

The clonotype originates from a woman aged 25 to 39 with Graves disease. The sample in question was peripheral blood mononuclear cells (PBMCs), obtained at new diagnosis, from a patient treated with antithyroid drugs. V and J are TRBV20-1 and TRBJ2-2; D remains unclear. This CDR3 is CSARDRGGGELFF. CDR3 bases: TGCAGTGCTAGAGATCGCGGTGGCGGGGAGCTGTTTTTT.